These 20 T cell receptor beta chains were sequenced from one sample in a study of T cells in Graves' hyperthyroidism and ophthalmopathy. Using RNA transcripts as the source, TCR beta CDR3 regions were amplified. First-round RT-PCR of the TCR CDR3 relied on the HTBI primer set. TCRdb ran MiXCR on the multiplex PCR reads and lists one entry per CDR3 protein. The table lists 490,000 or so distinct CDR3 sequences, 15% to 20% of them singletons, with 40% to 50% in the top ten. Sequencing was performed on blood. The receptor source for this set is a man between 40 and 49 years old with Graves' ophthalmopathy.

This chain connects TRBV5-1 to TRBJ1-5, with TRBD1 matching 10 bases. The CDR3 has 17 amino acids. The trim removed 6 bases at V and 2 bases at J, leaving 11 bases unmatched. The germline CDR1 and CDR2 sequences are SGHRS and YFSETQ. CDR3 nucleotides: TGCGCCAGCAAGGGACAGGGGCCGCCCAAGGGCAATCAGCCCCAGCATTTT. This gives the protein CASKGQGPPKGNQPQHF.

The rearrangement uses TRBV7-3 and TRBJ2-7, with 7 bases aligning to TRBD2. The CDR3 is 15 amino acids. V shed 4 bases, J shed 5 bases, and the junction held 11 bases outside the gene matches. Germline CDR1 and CDR2: SGHTA and FQGTGA. CDR3 in amino acids: CASSSAFGGNNEQYF. The CDR3 DNA is TGTGCCAGCAGCTCTGCCTTCGGGGGGAACAACGAGCAGTACTTC. Variable domain in full (rest from reference TRBV7-3 and TRBJ2-7): GAGVSQTPSNKVTEKGKYVELRCDPISGHTALYWYRQSLGQGPEFLIYFQGTGAADDSGLPNDRFFAVRPEGSVSTLKIQRTERGDSAVYLCASSSAFGGNNEQYFGPGTRLTVT.

V and J are TRBV9 and TRBJ2-5; 10 bases are shared with TRBD2. Germline-derived CDR1 and CDR2 are SGDLS and YYNGEE. J gave up 4 bases and V 3 bases, and 9 bases lay outside the gene matches. The CDR3 runs to 16 residues. The CDR3 protein is CASSANPLAGTETQYF. CDR3 DNA: TGTGCCAGCAGCGCGAACCCACTAGCGGGAACAGAGACCCAGTACTTC.

This clonotype was counted between two and nine times. The chain is built from TRBV5-1 and TRBJ1-1; 8 nucleotides align to TRBD1. V was clipped by 4 bases and J by 7 bases; unmatched bases: 6. This CDR3 contains 13 residues. CDR1 and CDR2 (germline): SGHRS, YFSETQ. The CDR3 region has the DNA TGCGCCAGCAGCAGGGACAGGTACCGTGAAGCTTTCTTT. This codes for CASSRDRYREAFF.

This clonotype was counted ten times or more. J is TRBJ2-5 and V is TRBV11-2; maybe TRBD1 (5 bases). Per the germline V gene, CDR1 is SGHAT and CDR2 is FQNNGV. Trimming cost V 5 bases and J 4 bases, with 20 bases left between them. The CDR3 totals 16 residues. The CDR3 DNA reads as TGTGCCAGCAGCGCCAGCAGGGTTTCAAGGAGAGAGACCCAGTACTTC. This encodes CASSASRVSRRETQYF.

In its sample, this clonotype was seen a few times. V gene TRBV4-3 combines with J gene TRBJ2-5; 12 positions agree with TRBD2. V was pared by 0 bases and J by 0 bases, with 11 bases of the junction left unmatched. The CDR3 runs to 20 residues. CDR1 is LGHNA and CDR2 is YSLEER in the germline V gene. CDR3 loop: CASSQEWSGLAGSYQETQYF. CDR3 bases: TGCGCCAGCAGCCAAGAGTGGTCGGGACTAGCGGGCTCGTACCAAGAGACCCAGTACTTC.

This clonotype was recorded once. The V and J genes are TRBV12-3 or TRBV12-4 and TRBJ1-5; D perhaps matches TRBD1 (5 bases). Between the trimmed V and J ends, which lost 6 bases and 6 bases, there was a span of 9 bases. This CDR3 contains 12 residues. This chain's CDR3 is CASSPGFQPQHF. For the CDR3, the DNA is TGTGCCAGCAGCCCAGGGTTTCAGCCCCAGCATTTT.

This clonotype has ten or more counts. The chain is built from TRBV11-2 and TRBJ1-1, with 12 positions matching TRBD1. The CDR3 has 17 residues. V dropped 1 base and J dropped 0; count of bases not matched to a gene: 3. Germline V CDR1 and CDR2: SGHAT, FQNNGV. CDR3 in DNA: TGTGCCAGCAGCTTAGTGGGACAGGGGGCGATGAACACTGAAGCTTTCTTT. Translated, it gives CASSLVGQGAMNTEAFF.

This clonotype was detected only a few times. This chain links TRBV30 with TRBJ1-5, with 8 bases that match TRBD1. Germline V gene lookup returns CDR1 GTSNPN and CDR2 SVGIG (reference sequence). CDR3 length: 13 amino acids. With 5 bases clipped from V and 6 bases from J, the junction kept 6 bases outside the gene matches. This CDR3 reads CAWRDRGGQPQHF. The CDR3 DNA is TGTGCCTGGCGCGACAGGGGTGGTCAGCCCCAGCATTTT.

The V gene is TRBV7-9, the J gene TRBJ1-1, with 9 bases aligning to TRBD1. The germline V gene encodes CDR1 SEHNR and CDR2 FQNEAQ (reference sequence). This CDR3 spans 15 amino acids. The V segment lost 6 bases and the J segment 1 base; nucleotides outside the gene matches: 6. CDR3 nucleotide sequence: TGTGCCAGCAGACAGGACAGGGGATCGAACACTGAAGCTTTCTTT. Its protein is CASRQDRGSNTEAFF.

This clonotype was observed many times. This sequence joins TRBV7-2 and TRBJ2-5; possibly TRBD1 or TRBD2 for D (9 bases each). CDR3 length: 17 amino acids. Trimming removed 0 bases at V and 9 bases at J, with 23 bases between. CDR1 SGHTA and CDR2 FQGNSA come from the germline V gene. The CDR3 coding sequence is TGTGCCAGCAGCTTAGCGGGGACAGGGACCGGGACTAGCCCCCAGTACTTC. Its protein product is CASSLAGTGTGTSPQYF.

This clonotype was detected only a few times. The V and J genes are TRBV20-1 and TRBJ2-5, with D hard to call. In germline, CDR1 is DFQATT, CDR2 SNEGSKA (reference sequence). This CDR3 has 15 residues. V dropped 2 bases and J dropped 5 bases, with 18 bases sitting between them. This chain's CDR3 is CSARFGPKSWETQYF. For the CDR3, the DNA is TGCAGTGCTAGATTCGGACCTAAAAGCTGGGAGACCCAGTACTTC.

The DNA for the CDR3 is TGTGCCAGCAGTCTACAGGGGGGTCGCGAAAAACTGTTTTTT. As protein: CASSLQGGREKLFF. The chain combines TRBV12-3 or TRBV12-4 with TRBJ1-4; TRBD1 matches at 8 bases. The CDR3 has 14 amino acids. Unmatched junction bases numbered 7, after V lost 5 bases and J lost 8 bases.

This clonotype has ten or more counts. This sequence joins TRBV12-3 or TRBV12-4 and TRBJ1-3, with a weak D call TRBD1 (5 bases). Trimming took 1 base from V and 2 from J, leaving 9 bases between them. The length of the CDR3 is 15 residues. DNA of the CDR3: TGTGCCAGCAGTTTAGGGGCAGGGACTGGAAACACCATATATTTT. This gives the protein CASSLGAGTGNTIYF.

This clonotype was seen more than once but under ten times. A read error may account for a junction end that differs from germline. V gene TRBV2 combines with J gene TRBJ2-1; a possible D gene is TRBD2 (6 bases). Germline V gene sequence: CDR1 SNHLY, CDR2 FYNNEI. The CDR3 contains 15 residues. CDR3 loop: CASSELPGALDEQFF. The CDR3 DNA follows: TGCGCCAGCAGTGAGCTACCGGGAGCATTAGATGAGCAGTTCTTC.

This clonotype was counted many times. The chain uses TRBV20-1 and TRBJ2-7; 10 nucleotides align to TRBD2. CDR3 length: 15 residues. The V segment lost 0 bases and the J segment 3 bases; nucleotides outside the gene matches: 5. Germline CDR1 is DFQATT and CDR2 is SNEGSKA (reference sequence). CDR3 loop: CSARDRTSGSYEQYF. The CDR3 nucleotides are TGCAGTGCTAGAGACCGGACTAGCGGAAGCTACGAGCAGTACTTC.

This clonotype was counted many times. The rearrangement uses TRBV10-3 and TRBJ1-2; the match to TRBD1 covers 11 bases. The CDR3 totals 15 residues. Germline CDR1 reads ENHRY; CDR2 reads SYGVKD. Trimming cost V 6 bases and J 4 bases; bases outside gene matches: 7. The CDR3 region has the DNA TGTGCCATCAGAGGGGACAGGGGGATGATCTATGGCTACACCTTC. Translation: CAIRGDRGMIYGYTF.

The V gene is TRBV19, the J gene TRBJ1-1; D ambiguous. The V and J ends lost 8 bases and 1 base respectively, with 11 bases between them. This CDR3 comprises 13 residues. Germline V gives CDR1 LNHDA, CDR2 SQIVND (reference sequence). As DNA, the CDR3 is TGTGCCAGTGGACGCGGGAGGAACACTGAAGCTTTCTTT. Protein sequence: CASGRGRNTEAFF. The full variable domain, its missing parts supplied by reference TRBV19 and TRBJ1-1, is DGGITQSPKYLFRKEGQNVTLSCEQNLNHDAMYWYRQDPGQGLRLIYYSQIVNDFQKGDIAEGYSVSREKKESFPLTVTSAQKNPTAFYLCASGRGRNTEAFFGQGTRLTVV.

Here the CDR3 reads CASSIEDSGGPTDTQYF. CDR3 nucleotides: TGTGCCAGTAGTATAGAGGATAGCGGGGGCCCCACAGATACGCAGTATTTT. The rearrangement joins TRBV19 to TRBJ2-3, with 9 bases fitting TRBD2. Germline V lookup: CDR1 LNHDA, CDR2 SQIVND (reference sequence). The J segment lost 2 bases and the V segment lost 0 bases, leaving 6 bases of the junction unmatched. The CDR3 has 17 residues. The full variable domain, completed using reference TRBV19 and TRBJ2-3, is DGGITQSPKYLFRKEGQNVTLSCEQNLNHDAMYWYRQDPGQGLRLIYYSQIVNDFQKGDIAEGYSVSREKKESFPLTVTSAQKNPTAFYLCASSIEDSGGPTDTQYFGPGTRLTVL.

At least ten counts were recorded for this clonotype. V is TRBV7-9 and J is TRBJ2-1, with 11 bases aligning to TRBD1. V lost 1 base and J lost 7; bases outside the gene matches: 3. The CDR3 is 15 amino acids. CDR1 is SEHNR, CDR2 FQNEAQ, per germline (reference sequence). The CDR3 protein is CASSLGGQGANEQFF. The CDR3 DNA reads as TGTGCCAGCAGCTTAGGCGGACAGGGGGCGAATGAGCAGTTCTTC.